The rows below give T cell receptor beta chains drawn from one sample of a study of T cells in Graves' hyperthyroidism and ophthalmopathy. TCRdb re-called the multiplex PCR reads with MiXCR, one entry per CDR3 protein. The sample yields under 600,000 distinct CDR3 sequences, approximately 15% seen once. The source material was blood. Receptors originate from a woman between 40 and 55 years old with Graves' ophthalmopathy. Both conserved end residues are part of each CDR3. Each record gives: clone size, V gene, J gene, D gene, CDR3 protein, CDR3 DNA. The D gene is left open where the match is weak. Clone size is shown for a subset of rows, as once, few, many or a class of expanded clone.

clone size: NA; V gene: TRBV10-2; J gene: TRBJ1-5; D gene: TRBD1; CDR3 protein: CASSAGQENNQPQHF; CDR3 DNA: TGCGCCAGCAGTGCGGGACAGGAAAACAATCAGCCCCAGCATTTT
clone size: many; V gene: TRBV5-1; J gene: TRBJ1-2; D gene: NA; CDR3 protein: CASSFSVEGYGYTF; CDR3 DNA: TGCGCCAGCAGCTTCTCGGTCGAAGGGTATGGCTACACCTTC
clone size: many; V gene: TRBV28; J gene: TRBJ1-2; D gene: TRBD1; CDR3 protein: CASSSGTGVYGYTF; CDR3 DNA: TGTGCCAGCAGTTCCGGGACAGGGGTATATGGCTACACCTTC
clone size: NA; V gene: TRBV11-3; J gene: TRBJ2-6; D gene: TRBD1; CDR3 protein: CASSPRDRGRLSGANVLTF; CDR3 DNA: TGTGCCAGCAGCCCACGAGACAGGGGGCGACTCTCTGGGGCCAACGTCCTGACTTTC
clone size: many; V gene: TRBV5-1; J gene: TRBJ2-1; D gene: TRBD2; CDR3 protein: CASSKGLAAYNEQFF; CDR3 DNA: TGCGCCAGCAGCAAAGGACTAGCGGCTTACAATGAGCAGTTCTTC
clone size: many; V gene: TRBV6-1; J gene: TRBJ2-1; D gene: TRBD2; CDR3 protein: CASSGSGGAYNEQFF; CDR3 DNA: TGTGCCAGCAGTGGGAGCGGGGGGGCCTACAATGAGCAGTTCTTC
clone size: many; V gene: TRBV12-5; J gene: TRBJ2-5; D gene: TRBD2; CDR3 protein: CASARGEETQYF; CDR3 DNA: TGTGCTAGTGCCCGGGGGGAGGAGACCCAGTACTTC
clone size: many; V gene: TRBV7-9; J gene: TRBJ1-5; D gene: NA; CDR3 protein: CASSLRGQTQEPQHF; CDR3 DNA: TGTGCCAGCAGCTTACGCGGGCAGACACAAGAGCCCCAGCATTTT
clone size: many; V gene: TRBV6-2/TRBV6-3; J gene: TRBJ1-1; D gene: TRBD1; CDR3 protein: CASSYRGPNTEAFF; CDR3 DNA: TGTGCCAGCAGTTATAGGGGGCCGAACACTGAAGCTTTCTTT
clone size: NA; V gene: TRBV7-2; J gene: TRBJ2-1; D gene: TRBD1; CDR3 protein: CASSGSTTGEYNEQFF; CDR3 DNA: TGTGCCAGCAGTGGATCGACGACAGGGGAATACAATGAGCAGTTCTTC
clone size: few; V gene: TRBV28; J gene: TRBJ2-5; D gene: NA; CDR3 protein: CASSSVTPQETQYF; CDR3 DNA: TGTGCCAGCAGTTCTGTTACGCCTCAAGAGACCCAGTACTTC
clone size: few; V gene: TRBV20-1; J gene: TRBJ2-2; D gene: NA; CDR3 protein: CSANTGFTGELFF; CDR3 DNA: TGCAGTGCCAACACAGGGTTCACCGGGGAGCTGTTTTTT
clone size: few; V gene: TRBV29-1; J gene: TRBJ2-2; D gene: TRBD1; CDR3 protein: CSVEGGTGPGELFF; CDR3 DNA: TGCAGCGTTGAAGGGGGGACAGGGCCTGGGGAGCTGTTTTTT
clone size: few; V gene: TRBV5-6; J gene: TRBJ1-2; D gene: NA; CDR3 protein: CASSLGGAIVGYTF; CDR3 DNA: TGTGCCAGCAGCTTGGGGGGAGCGATCGTTGGCTACACCTTC
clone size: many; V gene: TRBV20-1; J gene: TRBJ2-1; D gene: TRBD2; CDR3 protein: CSASASGMTTYNEQFF; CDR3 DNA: TGCAGTGCTAGCGCTAGCGGGATGACAACCTACAATGAGCAGTTCTTC
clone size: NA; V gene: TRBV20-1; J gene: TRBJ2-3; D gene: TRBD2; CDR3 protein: CSAPWGGKNTQYF; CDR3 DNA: TGCAGTGCTCCCTGGGGGGGTAAGAATACGCAGTATTTT
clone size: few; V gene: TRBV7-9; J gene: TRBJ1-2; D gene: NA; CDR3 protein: CASSFNRFSNYGYTF; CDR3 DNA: TGTGCCAGCAGCTTTAACAGGTTCTCAAACTATGGCTACACCTTC
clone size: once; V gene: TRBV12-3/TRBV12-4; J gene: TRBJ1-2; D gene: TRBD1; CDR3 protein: CASRAETTGGGFYGYTF; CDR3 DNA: TGTGCCAGCAGGGCAGAGACCACAGGGGGCGGCTTCTATGGCTACACCTTC